This T cell receptor (beta chain) derives from a study of T cells after yellow fever vaccination. About the study: The authors prepared low-cell-number fractions using SMART-Seq v4 Ultra Low Input. Study-wide results and caveats: Abundant clonotypes from the bulk population could have been carried over as contaminants into FACS-sorted repertoires. It was a weaker secondary response, yet one that peaked faster, at day 5 versus 15.

The table lists this clonotype with many counts. What it recognizes is unknown. The germline V gene has CDR1 LGHNA and CDR2 YSLEER. V lost 4 bases and J lost 10; bases outside the gene matches: 4. The CDR3 has 13 residues. TCR cDNA was made by 5'RACE template switching, adding a universal primer site and UMIs. TCRdb called the 5' RACE reads again in MiXCR, with one record for every CDR3 protein. The table lists 250,000 to 400,000 distinct CDR3 sequences, 4.1% of them singletons, with approximately 25% in the top ten. The genes are TRBV4-3 and TRBJ1-6; TRBD1 matches at 7 bases. Specimen: PBMCs, collected 5 days after the yellow fever booster vaccination. This TCR came from a man aged 18 to 29 who received the YFV17D yellow fever vaccine. The CDR3 DNA follows: TGCGCCAGCAGCCCTGGGACAGCCTCACCCCTCCACTTT. Translated, it gives CASSPGTASPLHF.